A single sample gave rise to the 20 T cell receptor beta chains below, sequenced in a study of blood T cell repertoires in COVID-19. TCRdb's copy holds only in-frame clones and misses some; the assay was immunoSEQ multiplex PCR. The sample has fewer than 300,000 clones; roughly 90% are singletons. Input material: PBMCs or T cells enriched from blood (not recorded which). These receptor sequences come from a man aged 40-55 years who had recovered from COVID-19.

J is TRBJ2-3 and V is TRBV5-1; weak D call: TRBD2 (6 bases). Trimming left V 0 bases short and J 5 bases short, with 13 bases between. The CDR3 has 15 amino acids. Germline V gene lookup returns CDR1 SGHRS and CDR2 YFSETQ. CDR3 protein: CASSLGGSGRDTQYF. As DNA, the CDR3 is TGCGCCAGCAGCTTGGGCGGTAGCGGAAGAGATACGCAGTATTTT. Using reference TRBV5-1 and TRBJ2-3 for the parts outside the CDR3, the full variable domain is KAGVTQTPRYLIKTRGQQVTLSCSPISGHRSVSWYQQTPGQGLQFLFEYFSETQRNKGNFPGRFSGRQFSNSRSEMNVSTLELGDSALYLCASSLGGSGRDTQYFGPGTRLTVL.

This chain connects TRBV5-1 to TRBJ1-1; D gene unclear. The CDR3 has 15 amino acids. V was clipped by 0 bases and J by 3 bases, with 12 bases between them. Per the germline V gene, CDR1 is SGHRS and CDR2 is YFSETQ. CDR3 nucleotides: TGCGCCAGCAGCTTGGTCTCGAGTCAGGACACTGAAGCTTTCTTT. Protein product: CASSLVSSQDTEAFF. Complete variable domain (other parts from reference TRBV5-1 and TRBJ1-1): KAGVTQTPRYLIKTRGQQVTLSCSPISGHRSVSWYQQTPGQGLQFLFEYFSETQRNKGNFPGRFSGRQFSNSRSEMNVSTLELGDSALYLCASSLVSSQDTEAFFGQGTRLTVV.

V and J are TRBV15 and TRBJ1-3; tentatively, D is TRBD1 (6 bases). Per germline, CDR1 LNHNV and CDR2 YYDKDF (reference sequence). The CDR3 totals 15 residues. Trimming pared 0 bases from V and 3 bases from J, leaving 9 bases between. The DNA for the CDR3 is TGTGCCACCAGCAGAGATAGAGGGGGTGGAAACACCATATATTTT. Translation: CATSRDRGGGNTIYF.

V and J are TRBV4-1 and TRBJ2-7; 9 nucleotides match TRBD2. The CDR3 is 18 amino acids. Germline CDR1 and CDR2: MGHRA and YSYEKL. V trimming: 1 base; J trimming: 5 bases; junction bases outside the gene matches: 15. The CDR3 loop is CASSQGGGSSGIPHEQYF. CDR3 coding DNA: TGCGCCAGCAGCCAAGGAGGGGGTTCTAGCGGGATTCCCCACGAGCAGTACTTC.

This CDR3 reads CSVAETGFSGGYTF. CDR3 nucleotide sequence: TGCAGCGTAGCGGAGACAGGCTTTTCTGGTGGCTACACCTTC. The rearrangement links TRBV29-1 to TRBJ1-2; weak D call: TRBD1 (6 bases). From germline, CDR1 is SQVTM and CDR2 ANQGSEA. V dropped 6 bases and J dropped 7 bases, with 21 bases sitting between them. CDR3 length: 14 residues.

This chain uses TRBV6-2 or TRBV6-3 with TRBJ2-7; a possible D gene is TRBD2 (5 bases). The germline V gene encodes CDR1 MNHEY and CDR2 SVGEGT. Trimming cost V 6 bases and J 4 bases, with 7 bases left between them. This CDR3 is built from 11 residues. CDR3: CASSGLYEQYF. The CDR3, as DNA: TGTGCCAGCAGCGGACTGTACGAGCAGTACTTC.

The V and J genes are TRBV20-1 and TRBJ1-5; TRBD1 aligns across 7 bases. CDR3 size: 14 residues. CDR1 and CDR2 (germline): DFQATT, SNEGSKA (reference sequence). J lost 2 bases, V lost 3 bases, and 4 bases had no gene match. CDR3 DNA sequence: TGCAGTGCTAGTCTCACAGGGGGCAATCAGCCCCAGCATTTT. It codes for CSASLTGGNQPQHF.

The chain employs TRBV7-8 and TRBJ1-5; D call uncertain. CDR3 length: 18 residues. Trimming removed 1 base from V and 0 bases from J, with 16 bases in between. Germline lookup yields CDR1 SGHVS and CDR2 FQNEAQ. As DNA, the CDR3 is TGTGCCAGCAGCTTAGGATTTTCGATTCGGGGTAGCAATCAGCCCCAGCATTTT. Its protein is CASSLGFSIRGSNQPQHF.

This clone was observed once. The rearrangement joins TRBV10-2 to TRBJ2-3, with D maybe TRBD2 (5 bases). Trimming removed 7 bases at V and 1 base at J, with 18 bases between. This CDR3 has 16 amino acids. Looked up from germline, CDR1 is WSHSY and CDR2 is SAAADI. For the CDR3, the DNA is TGCGCCAGCACGCCTTTTGGGAGCCACGGCACAGATACGCAGTATTTT. This gives the protein CASTPFGSHGTDTQYF.

V is TRBV5-6 and J is TRBJ2-7; D remains ambiguous. This CDR3 has 12 residues. CDR1 is SGHDT and CDR2 is YYEEEE in the germline V gene. V was clipped by 1 base and J by 10 bases, with 12 bases between them. The CDR3 loop is CASSLFPSLQYF. The CDR3 DNA reads TGTGCCAGCAGCTTGTTTCCTTCGTTACAGTACTTC.

The chain couples TRBV29-1 to TRBJ2-7; 16 bases agree with TRBD2. Germline V lookup: CDR1 SQVTM, CDR2 ANQGSEA. This CDR3 spans 15 amino acids. Losses at the gene ends were 3 bases for V and 5 bases for J; bases not matched to a gene: 4. Here the CDR3 reads CSVDGTSGRADEQYF. CDR3 sequence (DNA): TGCAGCGTTGATGGGACTAGCGGGAGGGCCGACGAGCAGTACTTC.

J is TRBJ1-2 and V is TRBV28; 7 positions match TRBD1. Germline V gives CDR1 MDHEN, CDR2 SYDVKM. V shed 10 bases and J 7 bases; nucleotides not matched to a gene: 15. The CDR3 is made up of 14 amino acids. The CDR3 DNA sequence: TGTGCCATTTCGTGGAAGACAGGGCTTTCTGGCTACACCTTC. Residues: CAISWKTGLSGYTF.

The rearrangement joins TRBV11-2 to TRBJ2-2, with 13 bases identical to TRBD2. V trimming: 2 bases; J trimming: 6 bases; junction bases outside the gene matches: 0. This CDR3 has 15 amino acids. Germline V gene data show CDR1 as SGHAT and CDR2 as FQNNGV. The CDR3, as DNA: TGTGCCAGCAGCTTAACTAGCGGGAGGGCCGGGGAGCTGTTTTTT. Protein: CASSLTSGRAGELFF.

The chain recombines TRBV18 with TRBJ2-3; D is undetermined. Trimming stripped 3 bases from V and 2 bases from J, with 9 bases between. The germline V gene encodes CDR1 KGHSH and CDR2 LQKENI. The CDR3 consists of 14 residues. The CDR3: CASSPYLTTDTQYF. DNA of the CDR3: TGTGCCAGCTCACCCTACTTAACCACAGATACGCAGTATTTT.

The V and J genes are TRBV9 and TRBJ1-1; tentative D call: TRBD1 (6 bases). The CDR3 is 13 amino acids. The germline gives CDR1 SGDLS, CDR2 YYNGEE. With 3 bases removed from V and 10 bases from J, the gap between germline ends came to 16 bases. The CDR3 DNA is TGTGCCAGCAGCGGGCCTCCAGGGGTTGGAGCTTTCTTT. Translating it yields CASSGPPGVGAFF. Full variable domain (rest looked up from reference TRBV9 and TRBJ1-1): DSGVTQTPKHLITATGQRVTLRCSPRSGDLSVYWYQQSLDQGLQFLIQYYNGEERAKGNILERFSAQQFPDLHSELNLSSLELGDSALYFCASSGPPGVGAFFGQGTRLTVV.

The J gene is TRBJ1-1, the V gene TRBV28; tentative D call: TRBD1 (6 bases). V was pared by 7 bases and J by 0 bases, with 21 bases between. Germline CDR1 MDHEN, CDR2 SYDVKM. The length of the CDR3 is 17 residues. The CDR3 sequence: CASTPLQGNNMNTEAFF. CDR3 DNA sequence: TGTGCCAGCACCCCCCTCCAGGGGAATAATATGAACACTGAAGCTTTCTTT. Using reference TRBV28 and TRBJ1-1 for the parts outside the CDR3, the full variable domain is DVKVTQSSRYLVKRTGEKVFLECVQDMDHENMFWYRQDPGLGLRLIYFSYDVKMKEKGDIPEGYSVSREKKERFSLILESASTNQTSMYLCASTPLQGNNMNTEAFFGQGTRLTVV.

CDR3 residues: CASSQSRDYPSTDTQYF. The CDR3 DNA is TGCGCCAGCAGTCAGAGCAGGGACTACCCTAGCACAGATACGCAGTATTTT. J is TRBJ2-3 and V is TRBV5-1, with 7 bases that match TRBD2. Germline values: CDR1 SGHRS, CDR2 YFSETQ. The CDR3 is made up of 17 amino acids. Trimming took 5 bases from V and 0 from J; bases not matched to a gene: 12. The complete variable domain, with remaining parts taken from reference TRBV5-1 and TRBJ2-3, reads KAGVTQTPRYLIKTRGQQVTLSCSPISGHRSVSWYQQTPGQGLQFLFEYFSETQRNKGNFPGRFSGRQFSNSRSEMNVSTLELGDSALYLCASSQSRDYPSTDTQYFGPGTRLTVL.

This rearrangement joins TRBV19 to TRBJ2-2, with 8 bases matching TRBD1. The CDR3 is 14 residues long. Unmatched junction bases numbered 9, after V lost 8 bases and J lost 7 bases. The germline V gene has CDR1 LNHDA and CDR2 SQIVND (reference sequence). The CDR3 spells CASGTTGVVGELFF. The CDR3 DNA follows: TGTGCCAGTGGGACGACAGGGGTGGTCGGGGAGCTGTTTTTT.

This clone was seen just once. The V call is TRBV10-2, the J call TRBJ2-7; 7 bases agree with TRBD1. V dropped 2 bases and J dropped 5; count of bases not matched to a gene: 6. The V gene's germline CDR1 is WSHSY and CDR2 SAAADI. CDR3 length: 14 residues. CDR3 DNA sequence: TGCGCCAGCAGTGAGACAGGGGTTCCTAACGAGCAGTACTTC. This encodes CASSETGVPNEQYF.

The chain employs TRBV5-1 and TRBJ1-2, with 10 bases matching TRBD1. Per germline, CDR1 SGHRS and CDR2 YFSETQ. V was pared by 6 bases and J by 5 bases, with 7 bases of the junction left unmatched. The CDR3 consists of 14 residues. In DNA form, the CDR3 reads TGCGCCAGCAAGGAGACAGGGGGCGGGTATGGCTACACCTTC. Protein sequence: CASKETGGGYGYTF.